This T cell receptor (beta chain) was profiled in a study of cytomegalovirus exposure and HLA in healthy donors. A single count supports this clone. The PCR used 60 Vbeta and 13 Jbeta primers. Profiling relied on immunoSEQ multiplex PCR, and the TCRdb table lists in-frame clones only, not all of them. The table records about 180,000 clones, about four fifths of them present only once. CDR1 is SGDLS, CDR2 YYNGEE, per germline. J lost 3 bases, V lost 0 bases, and 6 bases had no gene match. CDR3 length: 15 amino acids. The rearrangement links TRBV9 to TRBJ2-7; TRBD1 matches 7 bases. This TCR came from a woman in her 30s in good health and CMV-seronegative. Material for sequencing was PBMCs. The CDR3 region has the DNA TGTGCCAGCAGCGTAGGAGGGGGCAATGTCTACGAGCAGTACTTC. It encodes CASSVGGGNVYEQYF.